This T cell receptor beta chain derives from a study of T cells after posttransplantation cyclophosphamide. Study results and caveats: Donor CD8+ memory clones often dominated recipient blood repertoires at later times.

Profiling relied on immunoSEQ multiplex PCR, and the TCRdb table lists in-frame clones only, not all of them. The sample yields over 20,000 clones, about 86% seen once. The CDR3 is 16 amino acids. Germline lookup yields CDR1 MNHEY and CDR2 SVGAGI. Trimming removed 0 bases at V and 6 bases at J, with 18 bases between. As to this clone: Its target is unknown.

Methotrexate plus calcineurin inhibitor accompanied controls' myeloablative marrow transplants; sampling was 1 year later. Source: PBMCs, taken 350 to 400 days after allogeneic stem cell transplant with calcineurin inhibitor and methotrexate. This TCR derives from a female patient aged 25-39 years who received an allogeneic stem cell transplant from an unrelated donor, was CMV-positive, and had acute and chronic GVHD. Some T cells may arise from the graft donor. This chain links TRBV6-5 with TRBJ2-7, with D possibly TRBD2 on 6 matching bases. The CDR3 here is CASSYSGSGRKSEQYF. The CDR3 nucleotides read TGTGCCAGCAGTTACTCGGGTAGCGGTCGAAAGAGCGAGCAGTACTTC.